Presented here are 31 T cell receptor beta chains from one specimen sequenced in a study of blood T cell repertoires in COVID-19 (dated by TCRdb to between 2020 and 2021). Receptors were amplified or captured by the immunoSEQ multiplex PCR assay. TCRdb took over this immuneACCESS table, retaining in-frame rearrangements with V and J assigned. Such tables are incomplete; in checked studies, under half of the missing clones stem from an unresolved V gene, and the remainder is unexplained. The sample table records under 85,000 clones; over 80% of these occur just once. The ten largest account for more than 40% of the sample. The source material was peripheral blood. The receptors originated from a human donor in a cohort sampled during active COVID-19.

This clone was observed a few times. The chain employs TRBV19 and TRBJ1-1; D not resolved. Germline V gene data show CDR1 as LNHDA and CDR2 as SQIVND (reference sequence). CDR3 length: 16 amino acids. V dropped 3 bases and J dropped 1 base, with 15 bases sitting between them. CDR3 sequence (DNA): TGTGCCAGTAGTATCCCGGGATCCCCATCGAACACTGAAGCTTTCTTT. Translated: CASSIPGSPSNTEAFF.

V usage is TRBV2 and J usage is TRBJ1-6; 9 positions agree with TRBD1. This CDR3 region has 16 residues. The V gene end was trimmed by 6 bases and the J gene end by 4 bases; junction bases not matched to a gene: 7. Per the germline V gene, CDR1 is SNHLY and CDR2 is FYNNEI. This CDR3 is CASRFVDRGYNSPLHF. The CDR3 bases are TGTGCCAGCAGGTTTGTGGACAGGGGTTATAATTCACCCCTCCACTTT.

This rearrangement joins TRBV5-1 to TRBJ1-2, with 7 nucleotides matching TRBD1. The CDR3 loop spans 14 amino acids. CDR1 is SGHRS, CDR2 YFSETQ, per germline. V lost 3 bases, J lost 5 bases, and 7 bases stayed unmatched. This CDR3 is CASSSEDRLYGYTF. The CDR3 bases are TGCGCCAGCAGCTCCGAGGACAGGTTATATGGCTACACCTTC.

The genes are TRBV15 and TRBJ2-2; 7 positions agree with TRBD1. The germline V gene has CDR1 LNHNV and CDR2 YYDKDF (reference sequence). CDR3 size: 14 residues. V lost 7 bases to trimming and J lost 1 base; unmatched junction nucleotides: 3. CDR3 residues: CATTGTENTGELFF. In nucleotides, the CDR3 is TGTGCCACCACCGGGACAGAGAACACCGGGGAGCTGTTTTTT.

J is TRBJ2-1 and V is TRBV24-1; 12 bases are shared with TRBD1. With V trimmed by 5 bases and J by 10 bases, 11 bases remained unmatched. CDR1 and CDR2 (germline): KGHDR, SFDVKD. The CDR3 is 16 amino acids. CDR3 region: CATSGLTGTGGQEQFF. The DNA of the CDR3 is TGTGCCACCAGTGGTCTTACCGGGACAGGGGGCCAAGAGCAGTTCTTC.

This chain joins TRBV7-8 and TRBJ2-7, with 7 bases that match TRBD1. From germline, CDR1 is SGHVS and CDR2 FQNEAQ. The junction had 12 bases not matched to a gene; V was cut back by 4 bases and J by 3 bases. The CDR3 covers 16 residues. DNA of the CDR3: TGTGCCAGCAGCTCACCCGACAGGGACAAAAACTACGAGCAGTACTTC. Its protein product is CASSSPDRDKNYEQYF.

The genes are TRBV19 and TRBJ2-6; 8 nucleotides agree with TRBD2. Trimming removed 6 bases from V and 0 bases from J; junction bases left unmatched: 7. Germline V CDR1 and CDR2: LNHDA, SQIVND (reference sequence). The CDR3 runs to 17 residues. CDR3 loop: CASSKKAGVSGANVLTF. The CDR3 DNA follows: TGTGCCAGTAGCAAGAAAGCGGGGGTCTCTGGGGCCAACGTCCTGACTTTC.

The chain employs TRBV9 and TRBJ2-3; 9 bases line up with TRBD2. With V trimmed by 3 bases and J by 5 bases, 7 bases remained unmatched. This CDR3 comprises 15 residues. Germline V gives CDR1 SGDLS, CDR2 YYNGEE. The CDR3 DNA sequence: TGTGCCAGCAGCGAGCGAGTAGCGGGGGAAGATACGCAGTATTTT. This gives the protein CASSERVAGEDTQYF. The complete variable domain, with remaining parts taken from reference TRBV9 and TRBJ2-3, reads DSGVTQTPKHLITATGQRVTLRCSPRSGDLSVYWYQQSLDQGLQFLIQYYNGEERAKGNILERFSAQQFPDLHSELNLSSLELGDSALYFCASSERVAGEDTQYFGPGTRLTVL.

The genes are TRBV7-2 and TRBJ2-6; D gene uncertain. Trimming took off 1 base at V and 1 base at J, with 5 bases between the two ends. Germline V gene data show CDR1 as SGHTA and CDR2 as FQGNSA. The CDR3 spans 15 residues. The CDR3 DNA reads TGTGCCAGCAGCTTAGTCAGTTCTGGGGCCAACGTCCTGACTTTC. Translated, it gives CASSLVSSGANVLTF.

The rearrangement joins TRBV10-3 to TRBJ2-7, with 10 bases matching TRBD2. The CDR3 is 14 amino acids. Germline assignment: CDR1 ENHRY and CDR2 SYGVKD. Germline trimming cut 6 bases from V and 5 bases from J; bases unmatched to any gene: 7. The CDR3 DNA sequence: TGTGCCATCAGGGAAGCGGGGGGGCTCAACGAGCAGTACTTC. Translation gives CAIREAGGLNEQYF.

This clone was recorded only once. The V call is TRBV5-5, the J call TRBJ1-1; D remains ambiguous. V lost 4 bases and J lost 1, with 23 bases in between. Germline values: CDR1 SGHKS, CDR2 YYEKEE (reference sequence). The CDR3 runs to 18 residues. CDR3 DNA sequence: TGTGCCAGCAGCGCGCCGAGGGATACCGGGAGAACGAACACTGAAGCTTTCTTT. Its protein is CASSAPRDTGRTNTEAFF.

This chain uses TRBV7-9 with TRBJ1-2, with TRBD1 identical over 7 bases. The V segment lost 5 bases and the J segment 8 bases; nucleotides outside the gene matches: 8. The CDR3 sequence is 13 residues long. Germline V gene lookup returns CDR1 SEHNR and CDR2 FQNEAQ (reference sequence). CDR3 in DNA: TGTGCCAGCAGCCCTACAGGGGCGGGGGGCTACACCTTC. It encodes CASSPTGAGGYTF.

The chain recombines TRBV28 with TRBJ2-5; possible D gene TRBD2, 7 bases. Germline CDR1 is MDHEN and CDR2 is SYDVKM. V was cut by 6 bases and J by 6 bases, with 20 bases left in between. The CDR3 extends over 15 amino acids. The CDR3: CASRVEGGAGKTQYF. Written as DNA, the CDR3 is TGTGCCAGCAGAGTAGAGGGGGGGGCCGGGAAGACCCAGTACTTC.

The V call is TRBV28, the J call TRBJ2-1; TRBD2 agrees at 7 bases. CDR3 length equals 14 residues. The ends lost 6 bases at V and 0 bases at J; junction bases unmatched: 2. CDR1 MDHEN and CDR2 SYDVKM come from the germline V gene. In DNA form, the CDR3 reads TGTGCCAGCAGGCGCGGGGGCTCCTACAATGAGCAGTTCTTC. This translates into CASRRGGSYNEQFF.

The CDR3 coding sequence is TGTGCCACCAGCACTGGCAGGACCGGGGAGCTGTTTTTT. Encoded protein: CATSTGRTGELFF. The genes are TRBV15 and TRBJ2-2; no firm D call. Germline V gene sequence: CDR1 LNHNV, CDR2 YYDKDF (reference sequence). The V end was cut by 4 bases, the J end by 5 bases, with 8 bases between. The CDR3 spans 13 residues.

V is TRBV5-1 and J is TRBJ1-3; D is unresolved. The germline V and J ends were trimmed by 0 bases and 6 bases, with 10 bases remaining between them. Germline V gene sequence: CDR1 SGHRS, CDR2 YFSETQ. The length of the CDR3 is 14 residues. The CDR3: CASSLAGYANTIYF. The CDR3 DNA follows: TGCGCCAGCAGCTTGGCGGGGTATGCAAACACCATATATTTT.

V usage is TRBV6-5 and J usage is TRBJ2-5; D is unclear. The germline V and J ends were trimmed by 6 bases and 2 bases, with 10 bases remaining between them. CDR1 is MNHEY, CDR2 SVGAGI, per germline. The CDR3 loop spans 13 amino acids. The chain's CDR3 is CASSPYPQETQYF. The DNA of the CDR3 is TGTGCCAGCAGCCCCTACCCGCAAGAGACCCAGTACTTC.

In nucleotides, the CDR3 is TGTGCCAGCAGATACGGGACAACCTACGAGCAGTACTTC. It encodes CASRYGTTYEQYF. This chain connects TRBV12-3 or TRBV12-4 to TRBJ2-7; a possible D gene is TRBD1 (6 bases). V lost 6 bases and J 2 bases, leaving 11 bases between the germline ends. There are 13 residues in the CDR3.

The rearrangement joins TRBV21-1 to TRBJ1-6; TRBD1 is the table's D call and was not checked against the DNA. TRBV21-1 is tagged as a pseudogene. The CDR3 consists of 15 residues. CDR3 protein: CASSKAGQTNSPLHF. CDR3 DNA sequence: TGTGCCAGCAGCAAAGCGGGCCAGACTAATTCACCCCTCCACTTT.

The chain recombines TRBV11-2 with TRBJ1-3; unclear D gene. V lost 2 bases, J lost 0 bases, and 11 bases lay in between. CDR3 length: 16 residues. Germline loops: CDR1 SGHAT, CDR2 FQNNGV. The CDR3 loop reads CASSLSGPYSGNTIYF. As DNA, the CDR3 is TGTGCCAGCAGCTTAAGCGGACCGTACTCTGGAAACACCATATATTTT. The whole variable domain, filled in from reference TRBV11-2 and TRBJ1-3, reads EAGVAQSPRYKIIEKRQSVAFWCNPISGHATLYWYQQILGQGPKLLIQFQNNGVVDDSQLPKDRFSAERLKGVDSTLKIQPAKLEDSAVYLCASSLSGPYSGNTIYFGEGSWLTVV.

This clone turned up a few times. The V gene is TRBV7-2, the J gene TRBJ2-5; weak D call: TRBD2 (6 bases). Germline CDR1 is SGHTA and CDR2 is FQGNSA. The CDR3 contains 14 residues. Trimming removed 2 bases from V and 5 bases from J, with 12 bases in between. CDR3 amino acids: CASSLTRGKETQYF. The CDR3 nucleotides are TGTGCCAGCAGCTTAACGCGGGGAAAGGAGACCCAGTACTTC.

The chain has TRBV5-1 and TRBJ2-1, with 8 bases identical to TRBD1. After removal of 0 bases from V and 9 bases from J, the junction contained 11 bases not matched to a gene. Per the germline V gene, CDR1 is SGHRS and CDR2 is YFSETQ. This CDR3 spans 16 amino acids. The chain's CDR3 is CASSLGRAGGRGEQFF. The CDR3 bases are TGCGCCAGCAGCTTGGGGAGGGCAGGGGGCAGGGGTGAGCAGTTCTTC. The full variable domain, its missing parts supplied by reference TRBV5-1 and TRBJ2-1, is KAGVTQTPRYLIKTRGQQVTLSCSPISGHRSVSWYQQTPGQGLQFLFEYFSETQRNKGNFPGRFSGRQFSNSRSEMNVSTLELGDSALYLCASSLGRAGGRGEQFFGPGTRLTVL.

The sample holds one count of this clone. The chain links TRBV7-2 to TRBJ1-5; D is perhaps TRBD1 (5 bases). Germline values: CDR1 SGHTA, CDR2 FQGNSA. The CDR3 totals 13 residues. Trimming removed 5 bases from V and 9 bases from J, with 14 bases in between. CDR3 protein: CASSPRVFSPQHF. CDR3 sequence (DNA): TGTGCCAGCAGCCCCAGGGTCTTCTCGCCCCAGCATTTT.

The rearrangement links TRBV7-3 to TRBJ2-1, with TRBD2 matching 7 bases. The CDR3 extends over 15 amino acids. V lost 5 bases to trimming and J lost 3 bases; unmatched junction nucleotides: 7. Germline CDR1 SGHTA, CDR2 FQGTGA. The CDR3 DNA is TGTGCCAGCAGCCAGTTGGCGGGGGTCTACAATGAGCAGTTCTTC. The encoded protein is CASSQLAGVYNEQFF.

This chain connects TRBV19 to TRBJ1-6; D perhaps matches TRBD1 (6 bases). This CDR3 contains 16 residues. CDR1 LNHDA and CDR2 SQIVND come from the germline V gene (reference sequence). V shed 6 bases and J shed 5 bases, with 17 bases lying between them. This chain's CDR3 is CASRRGGATNNSPLHF. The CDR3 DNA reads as TGTGCCAGTAGGAGGGGGGGAGCCACTAATAATTCACCCCTCCACTTT.

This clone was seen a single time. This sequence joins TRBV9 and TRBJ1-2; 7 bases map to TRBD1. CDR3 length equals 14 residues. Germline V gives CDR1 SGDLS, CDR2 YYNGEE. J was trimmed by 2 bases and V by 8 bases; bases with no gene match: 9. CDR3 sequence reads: CASNPGTENYGYTF. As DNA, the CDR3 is TGTGCCAGTAACCCCGGGACAGAAAACTATGGCTACACCTTC.

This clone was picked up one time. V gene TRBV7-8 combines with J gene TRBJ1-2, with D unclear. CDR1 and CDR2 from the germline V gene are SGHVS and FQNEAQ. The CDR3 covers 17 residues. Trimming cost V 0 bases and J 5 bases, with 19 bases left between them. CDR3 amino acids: CASSLARQSFSLYGYTF. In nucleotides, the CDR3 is TGTGCCAGCAGCTTAGCTCGTCAGTCCTTTTCCCTTTATGGCTACACCTTC. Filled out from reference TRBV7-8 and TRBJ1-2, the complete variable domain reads GAGVSQSPRYKVAKRGQDVALRCDPISGHVSLFWYQQALGQGPEFLTYFQNEAQLDKSGLPSDRFFAERPEGSVSTLKIQRTQQEDSAVYLCASSLARQSFSLYGYTFGSGTRLTVV.

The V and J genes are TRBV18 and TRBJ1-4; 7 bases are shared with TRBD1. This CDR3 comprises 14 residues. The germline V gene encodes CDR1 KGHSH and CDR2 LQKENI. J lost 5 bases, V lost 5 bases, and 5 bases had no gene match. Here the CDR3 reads CASSAGGGNEKLFF. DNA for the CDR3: TGTGCCAGCTCAGCAGGGGGAGGAAATGAAAAACTGTTTTTT. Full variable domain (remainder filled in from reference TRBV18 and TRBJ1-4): NAGVMQNPRHLVRRRGQEARLRCSPMKGHSHVYWYRQLPEEGLKFMVYLQKENIIDESGMPKERFSAEFPKEGPSILRIQQVVRGDSAAYFCASSAGGGNEKLFFGSGTQLSVL.

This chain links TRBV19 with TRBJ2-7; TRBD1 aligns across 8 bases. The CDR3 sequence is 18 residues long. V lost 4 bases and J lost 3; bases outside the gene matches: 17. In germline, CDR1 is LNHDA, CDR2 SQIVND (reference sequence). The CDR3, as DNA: TGTGCCAGTAGTAGAAGGACGGACAGGGCGGGTAGTGGCTACGAGCAGTACTTC. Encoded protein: CASSRRTDRAGSGYEQYF.

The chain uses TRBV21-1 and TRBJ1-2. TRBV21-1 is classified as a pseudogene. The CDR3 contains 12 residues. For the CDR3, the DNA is TGTGCCAGCAGTGGCGGTAACTATGGCTACACCTTC. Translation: CASSGGNYGYTF.

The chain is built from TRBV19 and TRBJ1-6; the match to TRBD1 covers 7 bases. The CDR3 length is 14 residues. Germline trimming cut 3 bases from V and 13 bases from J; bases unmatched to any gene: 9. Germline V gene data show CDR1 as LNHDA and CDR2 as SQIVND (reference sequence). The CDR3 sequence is CASSIRDSGTPLHF. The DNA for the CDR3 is TGTGCCAGTAGTATCCGGGACAGCGGAACCCCCCTCCACTTT.